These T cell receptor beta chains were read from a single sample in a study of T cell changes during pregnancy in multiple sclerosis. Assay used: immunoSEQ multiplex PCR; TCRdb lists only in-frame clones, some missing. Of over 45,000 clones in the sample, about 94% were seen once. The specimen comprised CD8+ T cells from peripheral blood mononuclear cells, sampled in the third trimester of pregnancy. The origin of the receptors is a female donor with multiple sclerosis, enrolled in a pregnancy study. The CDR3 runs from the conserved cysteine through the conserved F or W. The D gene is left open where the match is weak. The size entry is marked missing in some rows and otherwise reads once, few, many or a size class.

CDR3 protein: CAANKGGQETQYF
CDR3 DNA: TGTGCCGCGAATAAAGGGGGACAGGAGACCCAGTACTTC
clone size: -
V gene: TRBV30
D gene: TRBD1
J gene: TRBJ2-5

CDR3 protein: CASSLGFIRDRASGELFF
CDR3 DNA: TGCGCCAGCAGCTTGGGTTTTATCCGGGACAGGGCCTCCGGGGAGCTGTTTTTT
clone size: -
V gene: TRBV5-1
D gene: TRBD1
J gene: TRBJ2-2

CDR3 protein: CASSQDGMTSGNEQFF
CDR3 DNA: TGCGCCAGCAGCCAAGATGGAATGACTAGCGGGAATGAGCAGTTCTTC
clone size: -
V gene: TRBV4-1
D gene: TRBD2
J gene: TRBJ2-1

CDR3 protein: CASSQQGSSYEQYF
CDR3 DNA: TGTGCCAGCAGCCAACAGGGCTCCTCCTACGAGCAGTACTTC
clone size: -
V gene: TRBV28
D gene: -
J gene: TRBJ2-7

CDR3 protein: CASSNLNRGQETQYF
CDR3 DNA: TGTGCCAGCAGCAACCTCAACAGGGGACAAGAGACCCAGTACTTC
clone size: -
V gene: TRBV5-6
D gene: TRBD1
J gene: TRBJ2-5

CDR3 protein: CAWSRLAGLSYNEQFF
CDR3 DNA: TGTGCCTGGAGTAGACTAGCGGGCCTCTCCTACAATGAGCAGTTCTTC
clone size: -
V gene: TRBV30
D gene: TRBD2
J gene: TRBJ2-1

CDR3 protein: CSVGTLKQNTGELFF
CDR3 DNA: TGCAGCGTGGGCACCCTAAAGCAAAACACCGGGGAGCTGTTTTTT
clone size: -
V gene: TRBV29-1
D gene: -
J gene: TRBJ2-2

CDR3 protein: CARSFPSGRSTGTQYF
CDR3 DNA: TGTGCCAGAAGCTTCCCTAGCGGGAGAAGTACAGGTACGCAGTATTTT
clone size: -
V gene: TRBV5-3
D gene: TRBD2
J gene: TRBJ2-3

CDR3 protein: CASSDSLYQKNTEAFF
CDR3 DNA: TGTGCCAGCAGTGATAGCCTTTACCAAAAGAACACTGAAGCTTTCTTT
clone size: -
V gene: TRBV25-1
D gene: -
J gene: TRBJ1-1

CDR3 protein: CASSKIGSRFKETQYF
CDR3 DNA: TGTGCCAGCAGCAAAATCGGATCTAGATTTAAGGAGACCCAGTACTTC
clone size: -
V gene: TRBV21-1
D gene: -
J gene: TRBJ2-5

CDR3 protein: CASSPRRKQGFNYGYTF
CDR3 DNA: TGTGCCAGCAGTCCTCGTAGAAAACAGGGGTTTAACTATGGCTACACCTTC
clone size: -
V gene: TRBV27
D gene: TRBD1
J gene: TRBJ1-2

CDR3 protein: CASSPERSYQETQYF
CDR3 DNA: TGCGCCAGCAGCCCGGAGAGGTCGTACCAAGAGACCCAGTACTTC
clone size: -
V gene: TRBV4-3
D gene: -
J gene: TRBJ2-5

CDR3 protein: CASSLGRQGDTQYF
CDR3 DNA: TGTGCCAGCAGCCTGGGTAGACAGGGAGATACGCAGTATTTT
clone size: -
V gene: TRBV9
D gene: TRBD1
J gene: TRBJ2-3

CDR3 protein: CASSSTSARTDTQYF
CDR3 DNA: TGTGCCAGCAGCTCGACTAGCGCCCGCACAGATACGCAGTATTTT
clone size: -
V gene: TRBV7-8
D gene: TRBD2
J gene: TRBJ2-3

CDR3 protein: CASSPLGGSGNEQFF
CDR3 DNA: TGTGCCAGCAGCCCGTTGGGCGGGAGTGGCAATGAGCAGTTCTTC
clone size: -
V gene: TRBV7-3
D gene: TRBD2
J gene: TRBJ2-1

CDR3 protein: CASIPDRGINEQFF
CDR3 DNA: TGTGCCAGCATACCGGACAGGGGGATCAATGAGCAGTTCTTC
clone size: -
V gene: TRBV6-6
D gene: TRBD1
J gene: TRBJ2-1

CDR3 protein: CASSSIRANYGYTF
CDR3 DNA: TGTGCCAGCAGCTCAATACGAGCGAACTATGGCTACACCTTC
clone size: -
V gene: TRBV11-2
D gene: -
J gene: TRBJ1-2

CDR3 protein: CASSPLGGEQYF
CDR3 DNA: TGTGCCAGCAGCCCCCTCGGGGGCGAGCAGTACTTC
clone size: -
V gene: TRBV5-4
D gene: -
J gene: TRBJ2-7

CDR3 protein: CASNPQFTEAFF
CDR3 DNA: TGTGCCAGCAACCCTCAGTTCACTGAAGCTTTCTTT
clone size: few
V gene: TRBV21-1
D gene: -
J gene: TRBJ1-1

CDR3 protein: CASSQPHRGRGLGSNQPQHF
CDR3 DNA: TGCGCCAGCAGTCAACCCCACCGAGGCAGGGGCCTCGGTAGCAATCAGCCCCAGCATTTT
clone size: -
V gene: TRBV23-1
D gene: -
J gene: TRBJ1-5

CDR3 protein: CASSFRGRRAYEQYF
CDR3 DNA: TGTGCCAGCAGTTTCAGGGGGCGCAGGGCCTACGAGCAGTACTTC
clone size: -
V gene: TRBV28
D gene: TRBD1
J gene: TRBJ2-7

CDR3 protein: CASSPGLAGSYEQYF
CDR3 DNA: TGTGCCAGCAGTCCTGGACTAGCGGGGTCCTACGAGCAGTACTTC
clone size: -
V gene: TRBV27
D gene: TRBD2
J gene: TRBJ2-7

CDR3 protein: CASSEPGQRLSYEQYF
CDR3 DNA: TGTGCCAGCAGTGAACCGGGACAGCGTCTGTCCTACGAGCAGTACTTC
clone size: -
V gene: TRBV6-1
D gene: TRBD1
J gene: TRBJ2-7

CDR3 protein: CASREPTGYHNEQFF
CDR3 DNA: TGTGCCAGCAGGGAACCGACAGGTTACCACAATGAGCAGTTCTTC
clone size: -
V gene: TRBV2
D gene: -
J gene: TRBJ2-1

CDR3 protein: CASRMDRGGETQYF
CDR3 DNA: TGTGCCAGTAGGATGGACAGGGGTGGGGAGACCCAGTACTTC
clone size: once
V gene: TRBV19
D gene: TRBD1
J gene: TRBJ2-5

CDR3 protein: CSVVLAGEDTQYF
CDR3 DNA: TGCAGCGTTGTCCTAGCGGGGGAAGATACGCAGTATTTT
clone size: -
V gene: TRBV29-1
D gene: TRBD2
J gene: TRBJ2-3

CDR3 protein: CASSVTGFSYEQYF
CDR3 DNA: TGCGCCAGCAGCGTAACAGGGTTCTCCTACGAGCAGTACTTC
clone size: -
V gene: TRBV5-1
D gene: -
J gene: TRBJ2-7

CDR3 protein: CASSLGGGYTF
CDR3 DNA: TGTGCCAGCAGCTTAGGGGGAGGCTACACCTTC
clone size: -
V gene: TRBV5-4
D gene: -
J gene: TRBJ1-2

CDR3 protein: CASSPGNTDTQYF
CDR3 DNA: TGTGCCAGCAGCCCGGGGAACACAGATACGCAGTATTTT
clone size: -
V gene: TRBV4-2
D gene: -
J gene: TRBJ2-3

CDR3 protein: CASSSTERPSYEQYF
CDR3 DNA: TGTGCCAGCAGCTCGACTGAAAGGCCCTCCTACGAGCAGTACTTC
clone size: -
V gene: TRBV7-8
D gene: -
J gene: TRBJ2-7

CDR3 protein: CASSPYPVGTEAFF
CDR3 DNA: TGTGCCAGCTCACCCTACCCGGTCGGGACTGAAGCTTTCTTT
clone size: -
V gene: TRBV18
D gene: -
J gene: TRBJ1-1

CDR3 protein: CSARIQGASDGYTF
CDR3 DNA: TGCAGCGCGCGGATACAGGGGGCGAGTGATGGCTACACCTTC
clone size: -
V gene: TRBV29-1
D gene: TRBD1
J gene: TRBJ1-2

CDR3 protein: CASSDRGRIDSGANVLTF
CDR3 DNA: TGTGCCAGCAGTGACAGGGGGCGAATTGACTCTGGGGCCAACGTCCTGACTTTC
clone size: -
V gene: TRBV28
D gene: TRBD1
J gene: TRBJ2-6

CDR3 protein: CASSQDYNGGGYGYTF
CDR3 DNA: TGTGCCAGCAGCCAAGATTATAACGGGGGGGGGTATGGCTACACCTTC
clone size: -
V gene: TRBV4-2
D gene: -
J gene: TRBJ1-2